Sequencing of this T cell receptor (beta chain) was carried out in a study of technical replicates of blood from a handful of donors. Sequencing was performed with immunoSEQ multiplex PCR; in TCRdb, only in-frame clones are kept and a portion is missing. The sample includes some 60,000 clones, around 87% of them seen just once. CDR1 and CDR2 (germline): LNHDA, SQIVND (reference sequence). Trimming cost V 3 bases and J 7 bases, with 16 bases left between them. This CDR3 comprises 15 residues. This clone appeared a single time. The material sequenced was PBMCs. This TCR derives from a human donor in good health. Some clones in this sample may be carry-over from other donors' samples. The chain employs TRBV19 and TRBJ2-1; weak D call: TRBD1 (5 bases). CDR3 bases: TGTGCCAGTAGTATGGGGCTAGGGCCTTGGAATGAGCAGTTCTTC. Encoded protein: CASSMGLGPWNEQFF.